These T cell receptor beta chains were read from a single sample in a study of T cells in Graves' hyperthyroidism and ophthalmopathy. TCRdb recomputed calls from the multiplex PCR reads with MiXCR, one row per CDR3 protein. This table has approximately 410,000 distinct CDR3 sequences, roughly 13% appearing once. Sample: blood. The receptors shown here come from a woman under 30 with Graves' hyperthyroidism. Both conserved end residues are part of each CDR3. Fields, in order: V gene, clone size, J gene, D gene, CDR3 protein, CDR3 DNA. A D gene is named only where the DNA matches it firmly. Size is stated for part of the rows, as once, few or many counts, or as a class when the clone is expanded.

TRBV4-2,-,TRBJ2-2,TRBD2,CASSQDEGTGGPGELFF,TGTGCCAGCAGCCAGGATGAAGGGACGGGAGGCCCCGGGGAGCTGTTTTTT
TRBV19,few,TRBJ2-3,TRBD2,CASSMRTSGHTQYF,TGTGCCAGTAGTATGAGGACTAGCGGGCATACGCAGTATTTT
TRBV20-1,-,TRBJ1-2,TRBD1,CSAAPGQNLYGYTF,TGCAGTGCTGCCCCGGGACAGAACCTTTATGGCTACACCTTC
TRBV6-4,many,TRBJ2-1,TRBD2,CASSPYGQREAREQFF,TGTGCCAGCAGTCCCTATGGGCAGCGGGAGGCACGTGAGCAGTTCTTC
TRBV10-3,many,TRBJ2-1,TRBD2,CAISGTSGRSNEQFF,TGTGCCATCTCCGGGACTAGCGGGAGGTCCAATGAGCAGTTCTTC
TRBV24-1,few,TRBJ2-7,TRBD1,CATSGGQDPYEQYF,TGTGCCACCAGTGGCGGACAGGACCCCTACGAGCAGTACTTC
TRBV6-1,many,TRBJ1-6,-,CASSETGILSPLHF,TGTGCCAGCAGTGAAACAGGGATCCTGTCACCCCTCCACTTT
TRBV27,many,TRBJ1-2,-,CASSFIGTGYGYTF,TGTGCCAGCAGTTTCATTGGGACGGGTTATGGCTACACCTTC
TRBV5-5,few,TRBJ2-7,-,CASSLGGGTGEQYF,TGTGCCAGCAGCTTGGGGGGAGGTACAGGCGAGCAGTACTTC
TRBV6-2/TRBV6-3,many,TRBJ2-7,-,CASCLAPRSYEQYF,TGTGCCAGCTGTCTAGCGCCTCGCTCCTACGAGCAGTACTTC
TRBV20-1,many,TRBJ2-1,-,CSARGDGISYNEQFF,TGCAGTGCTAGAGGAGACGGGATTTCCTACAATGAGCAGTTCTTC
TRBV7-6,-,TRBJ1-5,-,CASSLDTGFGQPQHF,TGTGCCAGCAGCTTAGATACAGGTTTCGGCCAGCCCCAGCATTTT
TRBV28,many,TRBJ2-7,TRBD2,CASRGTSGSPSPYEQYF,TGTGCCAGCAGAGGGACTAGCGGGAGCCCATCCCCATACGAGCAGTACTTC
TRBV4-1,-,TRBJ2-2,TRBD1,CASSQEGLQGVVGELFF,TGCGCCAGCAGCCAAGAAGGGCTTCAGGGGGTGGTCGGGGAGCTGTTTTTT
TRBV6-1,-,TRBJ1-2,-,CASRSRADGYTF,TGTGCCAGCAGGTCAAGGGCGGATGGCTACACCTTC
TRBV5-1,many,TRBJ2-3,-,CASSLWGSTDTQYF,TGCGCCAGCAGCTTGTGGGGAAGCACAGATACGCAGTATTTT
TRBV4-3,-,TRBJ2-7,-,CASSQDPGSYHEQYF,TGCGCCAGCAGCCAAGATCCCGGGAGCTACCACGAGCAGTACTTC
TRBV5-6,many,TRBJ1-1,-,CASSLDMNTEAFF,TGTGCCAGCAGCTTGGACATGAACACTGAAGCTTTCTTT
TRBV5-6,few,TRBJ2-7,TRBD1,CASRSLGRQGHEQYF,TGTGCCAGCAGGTCTTTGGGAAGACAGGGCCACGAGCAGTACTTC
TRBV27,few,TRBJ2-7,-,CASSSVYPYEQYF,TGTGCCAGCAGTTCGGTCTACCCCTACGAGCAGTACTTC
TRBV24-1,-,TRBJ2-3,-,CATSDGKADTQYF,TGTGCCACCAGTGATGGGAAGGCAGATACGCAGTATTTT
TRBV7-2,few,TRBJ2-7,-,CASSADSEHYEQYF,TGTGCCAGCAGCGCCGATTCCGAGCACTACGAGCAGTACTTC
TRBV30,-,TRBJ1-2,-,CAWGRFHNYGYTF,TGTGCCTGGGGACGTTTCCATAACTATGGCTACACCTTC
TRBV7-2,-,TRBJ2-7,TRBD2,CASSLELAGYYEQYF,TGTGCCAGCAGCTTAGAGTTAGCGGGATACTACGAGCAGTACTTC
TRBV20-1,few,TRBJ2-1,-,CSARNLGASIYNEQFF,TGCAGTGCTAGAAACCTAGGGGCCTCTATCTACAATGAGCAGTTCTTC
TRBV6-2/TRBV6-3,few,TRBJ1-2,-,CASSYSIEYGYTF,TGTGCCAGCAGTTACTCGATCGAATATGGCTACACCTTC
TRBV6-6,many,TRBJ2-4,TRBD1,CASSSGTGKNIQYF,TGTGCCAGCAGTTCCGGGACAGGGAAAAACATTCAGTACTTC
TRBV6-2/TRBV6-3,-,TRBJ2-4,TRBD2,CASSLLWGLAFKSGAKNIQYF,TGTGCCAGCAGCTTACTATGGGGACTAGCGTTTAAGAGCGGGGCCAAAAACATTCAGTACTTC
TRBV11-2,many,TRBJ2-3,TRBD2,CASSPARTSGRSDTQYF,TGTGCCAGCAGCCCCGCCCGGACTAGCGGGAGGTCGGATACGCAGTATTTT
TRBV3-1,-,TRBJ2-1,-,CASSQVDGDNEQFF,TGTGCCAGCAGCCAAGTTGACGGTGACAATGAGCAGTTCTTC
TRBV3-1,many,TRBJ1-1,-,CASSQHQGSEAFF,TGTGCCAGCAGCCAACACCAGGGTTCCGAAGCTTTCTTT
TRBV19,few,TRBJ2-2,-,CASIHTGRSNTGELFF,TGTGCCAGTATCCATACCGGCAGGTCGAACACCGGGGAGCTGTTTTTT
TRBV27,-,TRBJ2-1,-,CASSLMFGARPGEQFF,TGTGCCAGCAGTTTAATGTTCGGCGCAAGGCCTGGTGAGCAGTTCTTC
TRBV3-2,many,TRBJ2-5,-,CASTPTSRRFQETQYF,TGTGCCAGCACCCCAACGTCCAGGCGCTTCCAAGAGACCCAGTACTTC
TRBV2,many,TRBJ1-1,-,CASSEMVGLNTEAFF,TGTGCCAGCAGTGAAATGGTGGGTCTGAACACTGAAGCTTTCTTT
TRBV6-1,many,TRBJ1-6,TRBD1,CASMRGTGGNSPLHF,TGTGCCAGCATGCGGGGGACAGGGGGTAATTCACCCCTCCACTTT
TRBV11-1,many,TRBJ2-1,TRBD2,CASKPSGRSNEQFF,TGTGCCAGTAAGCCCAGCGGGAGATCTAATGAGCAGTTCTTC
TRBV11-2,many,TRBJ2-3,TRBD2,CASSSPRDYSTDTQYF,TGTGCCAGCAGCAGCCCTCGGGACTATAGCACAGATACGCAGTATTTT
TRBV6-1,few,TRBJ1-6,TRBD1,CASKQGTEDNSPLHF,TGTGCCAGCAAACAGGGGACAGAGGATAATTCACCCCTCCACTTT
TRBV29-1,-,TRBJ1-4,-,CSVAGSLNEKLFF,TGCAGCGTTGCGGGCAGTCTTAATGAAAAACTGTTTTTT
TRBV7-9,-,TRBJ1-3,TRBD1,CASSSGPDRVPGNTIYF,TGTGCCAGCAGCTCCGGACCCGACAGGGTCCCTGGAAACACCATATATTTT